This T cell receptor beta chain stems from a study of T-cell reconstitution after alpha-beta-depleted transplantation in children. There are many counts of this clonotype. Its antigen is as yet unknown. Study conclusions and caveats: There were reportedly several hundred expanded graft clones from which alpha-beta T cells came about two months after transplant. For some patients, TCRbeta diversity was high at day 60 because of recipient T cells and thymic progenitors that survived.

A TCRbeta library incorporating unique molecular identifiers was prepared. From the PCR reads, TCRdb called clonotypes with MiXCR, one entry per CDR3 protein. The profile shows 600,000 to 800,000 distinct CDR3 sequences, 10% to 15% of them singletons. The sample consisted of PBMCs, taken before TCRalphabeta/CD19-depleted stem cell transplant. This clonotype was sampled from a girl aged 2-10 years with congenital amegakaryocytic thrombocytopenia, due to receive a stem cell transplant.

The CDR3 reads CASSPDRPYGYTF. The CDR3 DNA reads TGTGCCAGCAGCCCGGACAGGCCCTATGGCTACACCTTC. J is TRBJ1-2 and V is TRBV7-7; 7 nucleotides line up with TRBD1. V shed 5 bases, J shed 4 bases, and the junction held 4 bases outside the gene matches. Germline-derived CDR1 and CDR2 are SSHAT and FNYEAQ (reference sequence). The CDR3 loop spans 13 amino acids. The full variable domain, completed using reference TRBV7-7 and TRBJ1-2, is GAGVSQSPRYKVTKRGQDVTLRCDPISSHATLYWYQQALGQGPEFLTYFNYEAQPDKSGLPSDRFSAERPEGSISTLTIQRTEQRDSAMYRCASSPDRPYGYTFGSGTRLTVV.